One and the same sample provided the 18 T cell receptor beta chains below, sequenced in a study of cytomegalovirus exposure and HLA in healthy donors. The PCR used 60 Vbeta and 13 Jbeta primers. Sequencing used immunoSEQ multiplex PCR; TCRdb keeps in-frame clones, though not all of them. The sample consists of 150,000 to 250,000 clones, roughly four fifths of them appearing once. The sample consisted of PBMCs. The receptors stem from a boy younger than 10 in good health and CMV-seronegative.

The genes are TRBV23-1 and TRBJ1-6; TRBD1 is a possible D gene (5 bases). TRBV23-1 carries the ORF label, with uncertain function. The CDR3 runs 15 residues. The germline V and J ends were trimmed by 7 bases and 5 bases, with 15 bases remaining between them. The CDR3, as DNA: TGCGCCAGCACTGGACATCTGGAAGATAATTCACCCCTCCACTTT. This encodes CASTGHLEDNSPLHF.

The CDR3 DNA follows: TGCGCCAGCGCCTCGTCTGAGATGGGACTCCGGACTGAAGCTTTCTTT. Translated, it gives CASASSEMGLRTEAFF. The chain recombines TRBV10-1 with TRBJ1-1; weak D call: TRBD1 (5 bases). CDR1 is WNHNN, CDR2 SYGVQD, per germline (reference sequence). This CDR3 spans 16 amino acids. Trimming shortened V by 8 bases and J by 5 bases, and 24 bases separated the two germline ends.

The rearrangement links TRBV18 to TRBJ2-7, with 9 bases fitting TRBD2. Trimming removed 5 bases from V and 5 bases from J; junction bases left unmatched: 7. CDR3 size: 14 residues. From germline, CDR1 is KGHSH and CDR2 LQKENI. The CDR3 region is CASSRRGGGDEQYF. The CDR3 DNA reads TGTGCCAGCTCAAGGCGGGGGGGCGGTGACGAGCAGTACTTC.

In DNA form, the CDR3 reads TGCAGCGTTGAAGACACCGGCAGGGGCTCAGGGGATACGCAGTATTTT. Its translation is CSVEDTGRGSGDTQYF. This rearrangement joins TRBV29-1 to TRBJ2-3, with D perhaps TRBD1 (6 bases). V was clipped by 0 bases and J by 6 bases, with 19 bases between them. Germline assignment: CDR1 SQVTM and CDR2 ANQGSEA. This CDR3 region has 16 residues.

As to this clone: Mismatch with germline at one junction end may stem from a read error. Here the CDR3 DNA reads TGTTCCAGCAGCTTAGGTCAAGGCTACACCTTC. The encoded protein is CSSSLGQGYTF. The chain is built from TRBV7-9 and TRBJ1-2; D call uncertain. The CDR3 length is 11 residues. CDR1 and CDR2 (germline): SEHNR, FQNEAQ (reference sequence).

V is TRBV2 and J is TRBJ2-5; the D gene is possibly TRBD2 (6 bases). The CDR3 loop spans 13 amino acids. Trimming pared 8 bases from V and 11 bases from J, leaving 21 bases between. The germline V gene encodes CDR1 SNHLY and CDR2 FYNNEI. In DNA, the CDR3 is TGTGCCAGCGACCGGGGTGGGTGGGGGGAGCAGTACTTC. It is translated as CASDRGGWGEQYF.

This sequence joins TRBV10-1 and TRBJ2-1, with 11 nucleotides matching TRBD2. In germline, CDR1 is WNHNN, CDR2 SYGVQD (reference sequence). The V segment lost 3 bases and the J segment 5 bases; nucleotides outside the gene matches: 12. The CDR3 sequence is 18 residues long. The CDR3 spells CASSDLALVSGGDNEQFF. CDR3 nucleotides: TGCGCCAGCAGTGACCTTGCCTTAGTTAGCGGGGGGGACAATGAGCAGTTCTTC.

This sequence joins TRBV27 and TRBJ2-3, with D unresolved. The length of the CDR3 is 13 residues. The ends were cut back, 5 bases at V and 2 bases at J, with 8 bases in the middle. From germline, CDR1 is MNHEY and CDR2 SMNVEV (reference sequence). The CDR3 is CASSTALTDTQYF. The DNA of the CDR3 is TGTGCCAGCAGTACCGCACTCACAGATACGCAGTATTTT.

This clone occurred a few times. The rearrangement links TRBV10-2 to TRBJ1-5; TRBD1 agrees at 10 bases. The CDR3 covers 15 residues. V shed 4 bases, J shed 4 bases, and the junction held 4 bases outside the gene matches. The germline CDR1 and CDR2 sequences are WSHSY and SAAADI. The CDR3 sequence is CASSGPGQGNQPQHF. CDR3 DNA sequence: TGCGCCAGCAGTGGCCCGGGACAGGGGAATCAGCCCCAGCATTTT.

V is TRBV6-1 and J is TRBJ1-1, with 9 bases matching TRBD1. Germline V lookup: CDR1 MNHNS, CDR2 SASEGT. The V segment lost 9 bases and the J segment 6 bases; nucleotides outside the gene matches: 11. This CDR3 contains 14 residues. DNA of the CDR3: TGTGCCAGTAATAGGGACAGGGCTTCGGCTGAAGCTTTCTTT. Translation gives CASNRDRASAEAFF.

This sequence joins TRBV10-3 and TRBJ1-6; 7 bases agree with TRBD1. The germline V gene has CDR1 ENHRY and CDR2 SYGVKD. V lost 5 bases, J lost 6 bases, and 10 bases stayed unmatched. The CDR3 consists of 16 residues. CDR3 sequence reads: CAISQTQGLGNSPLHF. CDR3 bases: TGTGCCATCAGTCAGACACAGGGGTTAGGTAATTCACCCCTCCACTTT.

The chain has TRBV7-8 and TRBJ1-5; 7 bases are a match to TRBD1. The CDR3 is made up of 15 amino acids. Germline trimming cut 8 bases from V and 0 bases from J; bases unmatched to any gene: 7. In germline, CDR1 is SGHVS, CDR2 FQNEAQ. This chain's CDR3 is CASGQAVHSNQPQHF. The DNA of the CDR3 is TGTGCCAGCGGACAGGCAGTACATAGCAATCAGCCCCAGCATTTT. The whole variable domain, remainder taken from reference TRBV7-8 and TRBJ1-5, is GAGVSQSPRYKVAKRGQDVALRCDPISGHVSLFWYQQALGQGPEFLTYFQNEAQLDKSGLPSDRFFAERPEGSVSTLKIQRTQQEDSAVYLCASGQAVHSNQPQHFGDGTRLSIL.

This sequence joins TRBV15 and TRBJ2-1; 8 bases line up with TRBD2. Losses at the gene ends were 6 bases for V and 8 bases for J; bases not matched to a gene: 12. CDR3 length: 15 residues. Germline V gene lookup returns CDR1 LNHNV and CDR2 YYDKDF (reference sequence). The CDR3 DNA follows: TGTGCCACCAGTTTCGGGACTAGAGGGACCCATGAGCAGTTCTTC. It translates to CATSFGTRGTHEQFF.

CDR3 amino acids: CASSLERKDSNYGYTF. The CDR3 coding sequence is TGTGCCAGCAGCTTGGAACGTAAAGACTCTAACTATGGCTACACCTTC. The chain combines TRBV5-4 with TRBJ1-2; D is undetermined. Trimming removed 0 bases from V and 0 bases from J, with 12 bases in between. Germline CDR1 reads SGHNT; CDR2 reads YYREEE (reference sequence). The CDR3 is made up of 16 amino acids.

The chain links TRBV18 to TRBJ1-1, with D possibly TRBD1 on 5 matching bases. The V end was cut by 5 bases, the J end by 1 base, with 8 bases between. The CDR3 is 13 residues long. CDR1 and CDR2 (germline): KGHSH, LQKENI. CDR3 in amino acids: CASSVGQNTEAFF. The CDR3 region has the DNA TGTGCCAGCTCAGTCGGACAGAACACTGAAGCTTTCTTT.

The chain has TRBV5-6 and TRBJ1-6; 8 nucleotides match TRBD1. J gave up 12 bases and V 2 bases, and 7 bases lay outside the gene matches. Germline CDR1 is SGHDT and CDR2 is YYEEEE. The CDR3 runs to 14 residues. CDR3 nucleotide sequence: TGTGCCAGCAGCTTCGGGACAGGCCAGGTACCCCTCCACTTT. Its protein is CASSFGTGQVPLHF.

This chain joins TRBV6-1 and TRBJ1-1, with 7 bases fitting TRBD1. The junction had 17 bases not matched to a gene; V was cut back by 4 bases and J by 9 bases. CDR1 is MNHNS, CDR2 SASEGT, per germline. This CDR3 contains 16 residues. The CDR3 sequence: CASSASRGGRVGKAFF. In DNA form, the CDR3 reads TGTGCCAGCAGTGCTTCACGAGGGGGCAGGGTAGGGAAAGCTTTCTTT.

V usage is TRBV27 and J usage is TRBJ1-1, with TRBD1 matching 7 bases. The CDR3 extends over 13 amino acids. V shed 6 bases, J shed 1 base, and the junction held 2 bases outside the gene matches. CDR1 is MNHEY and CDR2 is SMNVEV in the germline V gene (reference sequence). The CDR3 DNA is TGTGCCAGCAGCGACAGGGAGAACACTGAAGCTTTCTTT. As protein: CASSDRENTEAFF.